These 22 T cell receptor beta chains originate from one sample sequenced in a study of CD8+ T cells in alopecia areata. Sequencing used cDNA as its template, made by extracting RNA and reverse transcribing it. Measured with immunoSEQ multiplex PCR; TCRdb has only the in-frame clones, and not every one. The profile shows some 170,000 clones, about 54% of them singletons. The treatment denotes: oral pan-JAK inhibitor, 5-10 mg twice daily. The sequencing here drew on CD4+ T cells sorted from blood, taken at week 56, from a patient treated with tofacitinib. Receptors originate from a human donor with alopecia areata.

About this clone: An end of the junction does not agree with germline; a read error may underlie this. J is TRBJ2-5 and V is TRBV9, with 8 bases identical to TRBD2. CDR1 is SGDLS and CDR2 is YYNGEE in the germline V gene. There are 12 residues in the CDR3. This CDR3 reads CASSGVQETQYF. Written as DNA, the CDR3 is TGTGCCAGTAGCGGGGTCCAAGAGACCCAGTACTTC.

The sample holds one count of this clone. V is TRBV29-1 and J is TRBJ1-1; tentative D call: TRBD1 (5 bases). The CDR3 is made up of 15 amino acids. Per germline, CDR1 SQVTM and CDR2 ANQGSEA. V lost 4 bases and J lost 9, with 24 bases in between. The CDR3 is CSVAKTVPPVPQAFF. CDR3 coding DNA: TGCAGCGTTGCGAAGACAGTCCCCCCGGTCCCACAAGCTTTCTTT. Full variable domain (remainder filled in from reference TRBV29-1 and TRBJ1-1): SAVISQKPSRDICQRGTSLTIQCQVDSQVTMMFWYRQQPGQSLTLIATANQGSEATYESGFVIDKFPISRPNLTFSTLTVSNMSPEDSSIYLCSVAKTVPPVPQAFFGQGTRLTVV.

This rearrangement joins TRBV29-1 to TRBJ2-2; 7 positions agree with TRBD1. After removal of 7 bases from V and 4 bases from J, the junction contained 9 bases not matched to a gene. The CDR3 consists of 14 residues. Germline CDR1 and CDR2: SQVTM and ANQGSEA. For the CDR3, the DNA is TGCAGCGCAGGACCGGGGACAGCCACCGGGGAGCTGTTTTTT. Protein sequence: CSAGPGTATGELFF.

The V gene is TRBV30, the J gene TRBJ1-5, with 7 nucleotides matching TRBD1. CDR3 length equals 15 residues. J gave up 0 bases and V 1 base, and 3 bases lay outside the gene matches. CDR1 is GTSNPN and CDR2 is SVGIG in the germline V gene (reference sequence). CDR3 loop: CAWSGTGDSNQPQHF. CDR3 sequence (DNA): TGTGCCTGGAGTGGAACAGGGGATAGCAATCAGCCCCAGCATTTT. The variable domain in full, with the rest retrieved from reference TRBV30 and TRBJ1-5, is SQTIHQWPATLVQPVGSPLSLECTVEGTSNPNLYWYRQAAGRGLQLLFYSVGIGQISSEVPQNLSASRPQDRQFILSSKKLLLSDSGFYLCAWSGTGDSNQPQHFGDGTRLSIL.

This clone was counted between two and nine times. The chain joins TRBV19 to TRBJ2-3; a possible D gene is TRBD2 (5 bases). V lost 1 base and J 5 bases, leaving 13 bases between the germline ends. Germline V gives CDR1 LNHDA, CDR2 SQIVND (reference sequence). The CDR3 consists of 15 residues. Written as DNA, the CDR3 is TGTGCCAGTAGTATAGCCCCTTCCCGGGGAGATACGCAGTATTTT. This gives the protein CASSIAPSRGDTQYF.

V usage is TRBV30 and J usage is TRBJ1-2; TRBD1 aligns across 9 bases. The J segment lost 1 base and the V segment lost 3 bases, leaving 3 bases of the junction unmatched. This CDR3 has 14 amino acids. Germline V lookup: CDR1 GTSNPN, CDR2 SVGIG (reference sequence). The CDR3 DNA reads as TGTGCCTGGAGGGGGACAGGGCATAACTATGGCTACACCTTC. Encoded protein: CAWRGTGHNYGYTF.

This chain joins TRBV7-9 and TRBJ1-4; 10 bases fit TRBD1. The CDR3 runs 15 residues. J gave up 6 bases and V 5 bases, and 6 bases lay outside the gene matches. CDR1 is SEHNR, CDR2 FQNEAQ, per germline (reference sequence). CDR3 in amino acids: CASSNVDRGDEKLFF. The CDR3 coding sequence is TGTGCCAGCAGCAATGTGGACAGGGGGGATGAAAAACTGTTTTTT.

This clone came up a few times. The chain employs TRBV7-2 and TRBJ2-3; 8 nucleotides align to TRBD2. From germline, CDR1 is SGHTA and CDR2 FQGNSA. The ends lost 5 bases at V and 3 bases at J; junction bases unmatched: 13. The CDR3 length is 17 residues. This CDR3 is CASSPWVAGRRTDTQYF. CDR3 sequence (DNA): TGTGCCAGCAGCCCTTGGGTAGCGGGGAGGAGGACAGATACGCAGTATTTT. Based on the CDR3 plus reference TRBV7-2 and TRBJ2-3, the full variable domain is GAGVSQSPSNKVTEKGKDVELRCDPISGHTALYWYRQSLGQGLEFLIYFQGNSAPDKSGLPSDRFSAERTGGSVSTLTIQRTQQEDSAVYLCASSPWVAGRRTDTQYFGPGTRLTVL.

V and J are TRBV6-1 and TRBJ2-5; 8 bases are a match to TRBD1. The length of the CDR3 is 16 residues. V lost 0 bases, J lost 5 bases, and 8 bases stayed unmatched. CDR1 is MNHNS, CDR2 SASEGT, per germline. CDR3 protein: CASSEALGQGSETQYF. CDR3 sequence (DNA): TGTGCCAGCAGTGAAGCGCTTGGACAGGGTTCGGAGACCCAGTACTTC.

This clone has just one count. Additional DNA sequences in this sample encode the identical CDR3. The V and J genes are TRBV29-1 and TRBJ1-2, with D possibly matching TRBD1 (5 bases). The CDR3 contains 12 residues. Trimming left V 4 bases short and J 3 bases short, with 9 bases between. The germline CDR1 and CDR2 sequences are SQVTM and ANQGSEA. The CDR3 here is CSVAGRDYGYTF. DNA for the CDR3: TGCAGCGTTGCGGGCAGGGACTATGGCTACACCTTC.

This clone was observed a handful of times. This chain links TRBV4-1 with TRBJ1-6; D ambiguous. This CDR3 contains 15 residues. The V end lost 0 bases, the J end lost 4 bases, and 7 bases lay between the germline ends. The V gene's germline CDR1 is MGHRA and CDR2 YSYEKL. Written as DNA, the CDR3 is TGCGCCAGCAGCCAAGATACCCTTTATAATTCACCCCTCCACTTT. This encodes CASSQDTLYNSPLHF.

The chain couples TRBV6-1 to TRBJ1-2, with D possibly matching TRBD1 (5 bases). The CDR3 length is 13 residues. Germline V gives CDR1 MNHNS, CDR2 SASEGT. Trimming took 4 bases from V and 8 from J, leaving 14 bases between them. CDR3 nucleotide sequence: TGTGCCAGCAGTGGTGGGACCGCGCTCGGCTACACCTTC. It translates to CASSGGTALGYTF.

The rearrangement links TRBV10-3 to TRBJ2-7; 11 bases match TRBD1. V shed 6 bases, J shed 2 bases, and the junction held 6 bases outside the gene matches. This CDR3 contains 15 residues. Germline values: CDR1 ENHRY, CDR2 SYGVKD. The CDR3 protein is CAISLPGQGAYEQYF. The CDR3 coding sequence is TGTGCCATCAGCCTCCCGGGACAGGGGGCCTACGAGCAGTACTTC.

This clone occurred a few times. This chain uses TRBV5-1 with TRBJ1-5; no definite D call. CDR1 and CDR2 from the germline V gene are SGHRS and YFSETQ. The CDR3 loop spans 13 amino acids. The V gene lost 2 bases and the J gene lost 1 base, with 4 bases spanning the gap. The CDR3 DNA reads as TGCGCCAGCAGCTTTTCAAGCAATCAGCCCCAGCATTTT. Its translation is CASSFSSNQPQHF. Full variable domain (rest looked up from reference TRBV5-1 and TRBJ1-5): KAGVTQTPRYLIKTRGQQVTLSCSPISGHRSVSWYQQTPGQGLQFLFEYFSETQRNKGNFPGRFSGRQFSNSRSEMNVSTLELGDSALYLCASSFSSNQPQHFGDGTRLSIL.

This clone was recorded a few times. V and J are TRBV7-3 and TRBJ1-6; the D is unclear. V shed 2 bases and J shed 6 bases, with 5 bases lying between them. This CDR3 comprises 13 residues. Germline V gene sequence: CDR1 SGHTA, CDR2 FQGTGA. CDR3 coding DNA: TGTGCCAGCAGCTTAGGGAGTAATTCACCCCTCCACTTT. Residues: CASSLGSNSPLHF.

This clone was seen more than once but under ten times. V and J are TRBV5-1 and TRBJ2-3; D remains unclear. Germline-derived CDR1 and CDR2 are SGHRS and YFSETQ. There are 14 residues in the CDR3. V lost 5 bases, J lost 3 bases, and 13 bases lay in between. The chain's CDR3 is CASRKGQLTDTQYF. Here the CDR3 DNA reads TGCGCCAGCAGGAAGGGCCAACTTACAGATACGCAGTATTTT.

This chain links TRBV29-1 with TRBJ2-5; TRBD2 agrees at 7 bases. Germline CDR1 and CDR2: SQVTM and ANQGSEA. The V gene end was trimmed by 4 bases and the J gene end by 5 bases; junction bases not matched to a gene: 10. The CDR3 contains 14 residues. The CDR3 DNA is TGCAGCGTTGGCGCCAGACTAGCTGGGGAGACCCAGTACTTC. Protein: CSVGARLAGETQYF.

This clone was seen a handful of times. The V call is TRBV9, the J call TRBJ2-5; TRBD2 might be the D (7 bases). The V end was cut by 1 base, the J end by 4 bases, with 8 bases between. This CDR3 is built from 13 residues. CDR1 and CDR2 (germline): SGDLS, YYNGEE. CDR3 DNA sequence: TGTGCCAGCAGCGTAAGGGGGGGAGAGACCCAGTACTTC. Its translation: CASSVRGGETQYF.

This clone was detected only a few times. The chain couples TRBV20-1 to TRBJ2-5; D uncertain. There are 11 residues in the CDR3. V shed 3 bases and J shed 4 bases, with 6 bases lying between them. Per germline, CDR1 DFQATT and CDR2 SNEGSKA (reference sequence). CDR3 nucleotide sequence: TGCAGTGCTAGTTCCCTAGAGACCCAGTACTTC. This gives the protein CSASSLETQYF.

V is TRBV5-6 and J is TRBJ1-2, with D possibly matching TRBD1 (5 bases). The V end was cut by 4 bases, the J end by 1 base, with 8 bases between. CDR1 and CDR2 from the germline V gene are SGHDT and YYEEEE. CDR3 length equals 13 residues. The CDR3 sequence is CASSIDSNYGYTF. CDR3 sequence (DNA): TGTGCCAGCAGCATCGACAGTAACTATGGCTACACCTTC.

The chain uses TRBV4-1 and TRBJ2-5; either TRBD1 or TRBD2 may fit D (6 bases each). The V and J ends lost 1 base and 5 bases respectively, with 11 bases between them. Germline V gives CDR1 MGHRA, CDR2 YSYEKL. The CDR3 contains 14 residues. Written as DNA, the CDR3 is TGCGCCAGCAGCCAAGGGGGGGCCGAGGAGACCCAGTACTTC. Translation: CASSQGGAEETQYF.

This rearrangement joins TRBV30 to TRBJ1-4; 9 nucleotides agree with TRBD1. The J segment lost 5 bases and the V segment lost 8 bases, leaving 9 bases of the junction unmatched. This CDR3 comprises 14 residues. Looked up from germline, CDR1 is GTSNPN and CDR2 is SVGIG (reference sequence). CDR3 bases: TGTGCCGGAGGGGGACAGGGAAAAAATGAAAAACTGTTTTTT. It codes for CAGGGQGKNEKLFF.